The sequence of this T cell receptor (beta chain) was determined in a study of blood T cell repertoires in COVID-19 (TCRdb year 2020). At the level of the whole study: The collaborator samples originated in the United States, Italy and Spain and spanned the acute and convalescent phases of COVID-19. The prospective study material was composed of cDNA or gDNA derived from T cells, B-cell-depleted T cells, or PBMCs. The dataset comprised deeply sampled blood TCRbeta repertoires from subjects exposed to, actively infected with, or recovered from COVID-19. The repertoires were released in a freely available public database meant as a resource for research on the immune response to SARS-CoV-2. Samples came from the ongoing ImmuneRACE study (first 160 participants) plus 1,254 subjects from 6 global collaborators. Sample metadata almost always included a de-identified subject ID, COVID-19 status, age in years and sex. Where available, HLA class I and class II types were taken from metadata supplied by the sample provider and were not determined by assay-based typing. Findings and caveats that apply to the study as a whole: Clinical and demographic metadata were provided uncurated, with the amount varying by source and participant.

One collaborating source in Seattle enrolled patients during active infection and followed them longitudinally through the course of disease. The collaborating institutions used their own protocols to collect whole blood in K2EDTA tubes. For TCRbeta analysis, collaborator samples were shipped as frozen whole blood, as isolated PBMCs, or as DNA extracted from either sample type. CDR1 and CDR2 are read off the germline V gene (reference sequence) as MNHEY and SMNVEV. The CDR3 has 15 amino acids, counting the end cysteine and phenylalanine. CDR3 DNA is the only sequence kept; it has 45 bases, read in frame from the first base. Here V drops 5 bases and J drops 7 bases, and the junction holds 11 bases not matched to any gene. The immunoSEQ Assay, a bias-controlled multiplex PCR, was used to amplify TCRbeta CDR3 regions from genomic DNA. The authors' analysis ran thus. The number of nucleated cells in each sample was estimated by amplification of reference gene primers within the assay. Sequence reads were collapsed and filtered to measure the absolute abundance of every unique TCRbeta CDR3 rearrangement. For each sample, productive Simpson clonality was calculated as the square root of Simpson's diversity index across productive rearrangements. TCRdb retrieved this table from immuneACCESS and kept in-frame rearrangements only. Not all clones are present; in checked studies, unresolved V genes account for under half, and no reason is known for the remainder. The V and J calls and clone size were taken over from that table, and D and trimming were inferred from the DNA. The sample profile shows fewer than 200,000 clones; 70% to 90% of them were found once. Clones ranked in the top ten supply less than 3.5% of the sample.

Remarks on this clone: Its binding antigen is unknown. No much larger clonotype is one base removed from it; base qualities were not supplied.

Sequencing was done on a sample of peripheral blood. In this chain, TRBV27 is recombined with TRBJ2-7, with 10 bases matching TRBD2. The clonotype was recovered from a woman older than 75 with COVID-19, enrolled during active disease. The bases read TGTGCCAGCAGTACCCCTAGCGGGAGAGAGGAAGAGCAGTACTTC. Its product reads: CASSTPSGREEEQYF.